Listed here are 18 T cell receptor beta chains from one sample, sequenced in a study of blood T cells in healthy people across ages. The authors ran a second PCR of roughly 6 to 12 cycles using a sample-barcoded 5' primer and a J-beta primer mix. TCRdb reprocessed the 5' RACE reads with MiXCR, giving one entry per CDR3 protein. The table records 1.6 million or so distinct CDR3 sequences, 34% of them present only once. The material sequenced was blood. All receptors come from a woman under 40 in good health.

The gene calls are TRBV5-1 and TRBJ2-5; 9 bases line up with TRBD2. With V trimmed by 4 bases and J by 3 bases, 7 bases remained unmatched. Germline CDR1 SGHRS, CDR2 YFSETQ. The CDR3 runs to 15 residues. DNA for the CDR3: TGCGCCAGCAGCCGCAAAGGCGGGGGGGAAGAGACCCAGTACTTC. Its translation: CASSRKGGGEETQYF. The full variable domain, with the rest looked up from reference TRBV5-1 and TRBJ2-5, is KAGVTQTPRYLIKTRGQQVTLSCSPISGHRSVSWYQQTPGQGLQFLFEYFSETQRNKGNFPGRFSGRQFSNSRSEMNVSTLELGDSALYLCASSRKGGGEETQYFGPGTRLLVL.

The chain carries TRBV30 and TRBJ2-7, with D hard to call. V was clipped by 5 bases and J by 6 bases, with 20 bases between them. This CDR3 contains 14 residues. CDR1 is GTSNPN, CDR2 SVGIG, per germline (reference sequence). This chain's CDR3 is CAWGSGLMVPEQYF. In nucleotides, the CDR3 is TGTGCCTGGGGAAGTGGTCTTATGGTTCCCGAGCAGTACTTC.

The rearrangement links TRBV7-6 to TRBJ2-5, with 10 nucleotides matching TRBD1. The CDR3 extends over 17 amino acids. Germline lookup yields CDR1 SGHVS and CDR2 FNYEAQ. V was pared by 2 bases and J by 5 bases, with 11 bases of the junction left unmatched. CDR3 DNA: TGTGCCAGCAGCTTATTGGGGACAGGGGACGTCAGGGAGACCCAGTACTTC. It codes for CASSLLGTGDVRETQYF.

This clonotype came up a few times. The rearrangement links TRBV5-5 to TRBJ1-2; 11 bases match TRBD1. The length of the CDR3 is 17 residues. The ends lost 3 bases at V and 0 bases at J; junction bases unmatched: 7. The germline V gene encodes CDR1 SGHKS and CDR2 YYEKEE (reference sequence). The CDR3 here is CASSSGTGGRSNYGYTF. In DNA form, the CDR3 reads TGTGCCAGCAGCTCCGGGACAGGGGGACGATCTAACTATGGCTACACCTTC.

This clonotype was detected once. The chain is built from TRBV2 and TRBJ2-5, with 7 nucleotides matching TRBD1. The CDR3 is made up of 15 amino acids. The junction had 1 base not matched to a gene; V was cut back by 0 bases and J by 0 bases. The germline gives CDR1 SNHLY, CDR2 FYNNEI. This CDR3 reads CASSEAGGNQETQYF. DNA for the CDR3: TGTGCCAGCAGTGAAGCAGGGGGCAACCAAGAGACCCAGTACTTC.

In regard to this clonotype: The junction departs from the called germline gene at one end, perhaps through a read error. This sequence joins TRBV11-2 and TRBJ2-1; no reliable D call. CDR1 SGHAT and CDR2 FQNNGV come from the germline V gene. CDR3 length: 14 amino acids. CDR3 DNA sequence: TGTGCCAGCAGCCCCAGGACGGTGTACAATGAGCGGTTCTTC. Translated: CASSPRTVYNERFF.

This clonotype was counted between two and nine times. The rearrangement joins TRBV7-2 to TRBJ2-3; perhaps TRBD2 as D (5 bases). Trimming removed 6 bases at V and 8 bases at J, with 9 bases between. The CDR3 is 11 amino acids. Germline CDR1 is SGHTA and CDR2 is FQGNSA. DNA for the CDR3: TGTGCCAGCAGGGCCGCGGGTACGCAGTATTTT. This translates into CASRAAGTQYF.

The chain has TRBV5-1 and TRBJ2-1; D is possibly TRBD1 (6 bases). The CDR3 sequence is 15 residues long. V dropped 2 bases and J dropped 0 bases, with 9 bases sitting between them. Germline CDR1 SGHRS, CDR2 YFSETQ. The CDR3 DNA sequence: TGCGCCAGCAGCTTCCGGGACAACTCCTACAATGAGCAGTTCTTC. Protein: CASSFRDNSYNEQFF. The whole variable domain, remainder taken from reference TRBV5-1 and TRBJ2-1, is KAGVTQTPRYLIKTRGQQVTLSCSPISGHRSVSWYQQTPGQGLQFLFEYFSETQRNKGNFPGRFSGRQFSNSRSEMNVSTLELGDSALYLCASSFRDNSYNEQFFGPGTRLTVL.

J is TRBJ2-1 and V is TRBV6-6; D is unresolved. The ends were cut back, 1 base at V and 1 base at J, with 14 bases in the middle. The CDR3 consists of 17 residues. CDR1 and CDR2 from the germline V gene are MNHNY and SVGAGI (reference sequence). The CDR3 DNA is TGTGCCAGCAGTTACTGGAGCGCCTCCTTATCCTACAATGAGCAGTTCTTC. It translates to CASSYWSASLSYNEQFF.

This chain joins TRBV28 and TRBJ2-7; perhaps TRBD2 as D (6 bases). Trimming took 7 bases from V and 5 from J, leaving 15 bases between them. The germline V gene encodes CDR1 MDHEN and CDR2 SYDVKM. This CDR3 is built from 13 residues. CDR3 sequence (DNA): TGTGCCAGCACCCCTGGCGGGGCCCACGAGCAGTACTTC. Residues: CASTPGGAHEQYF.

This rearrangement joins TRBV18 to TRBJ2-7; D gene ambiguous. CDR3 length: 15 residues. Germline assignment: CDR1 KGHSH and CDR2 LQKENI. V dropped 0 bases and J dropped 0 bases, with 9 bases sitting between them. The CDR3 sequence is CASSPPFESSYEQYF. CDR3 nucleotides: TGTGCCAGCTCACCACCGTTCGAGAGCTCCTACGAGCAGTACTTC.

This sequence joins TRBV7-7 and TRBJ2-1; 9 nucleotides agree with TRBD2. J was trimmed by 3 bases and V by 2 bases; bases with no gene match: 8. The CDR3 consists of 17 residues. Germline values: CDR1 SSHAT, CDR2 FNYEAQ (reference sequence). The CDR3 sequence: CASSLLVSGGGYNEQFF. The CDR3 DNA sequence: TGTGCCAGCAGCTTATTGGTTAGCGGGGGCGGCTACAATGAGCAGTTCTTC.

This clonotype was observed a few times. The V call is TRBV10-2, the J call TRBJ2-3; no clear D gene. This CDR3 comprises 14 residues. In germline, CDR1 is WSHSY, CDR2 SAAADI. The ends were cut back, 3 bases at V and 5 bases at J, with 12 bases in the middle. The CDR3 DNA sequence: TGCGCCAGCAGTGAAGGTGGGTCAGGAGATACGCAGTATTTT. It translates to CASSEGGSGDTQYF.

The chain joins TRBV27 to TRBJ1-2; 7 bases align to TRBD1. V gave up 1 base and J gave up 7 bases; unmatched junction bases: 9. The CDR3 has 15 amino acids. The germline gives CDR1 MNHEY, CDR2 SMNVEV (reference sequence). Here the CDR3 reads CASSLFEGAASGYTF. CDR3 DNA sequence: TGTGCCAGCAGTTTATTCGAGGGGGCGGCGTCTGGCTACACCTTC.

V is TRBV4-1 and J is TRBJ1-6; no reliable D call. This CDR3 region has 15 residues. Germline V gives CDR1 MGHRA, CDR2 YSYEKL. V lost 1 base and J lost 8, with 12 bases in between. CDR3 nucleotide sequence: TGCGCCAGCAGCCAAGTTCCGGGAGTGGATTCACCCCTCCACTTT. Amino acid sequence: CASSQVPGVDSPLHF.

At least ten counts were recorded for this clonotype. The chain carries TRBV7-3 and TRBJ2-5, with D unclear. Looked up from germline, CDR1 is SGHTA and CDR2 is FQGTGA. V was cut by 2 bases and J by 5 bases, with 9 bases left in between. This CDR3 comprises 13 residues. The CDR3 sequence is CASSLAKYETQYF. DNA for the CDR3: TGTGCCAGCAGCTTAGCGAAGTATGAGACCCAGTACTTC.

The chain recombines TRBV2 with TRBJ2-2; D possibly corresponds to TRBD2 (5 bases). Trimming shortened V by 4 bases and J by 1 base, and 7 bases separated the two germline ends. Germline V CDR1 and CDR2: SNHLY, FYNNEI. The CDR3 contains 14 residues. Here the CDR3 DNA reads TGTGCCAGCAGTGGCGGGTTGAACACCGGGGAGCTGTTTTTT. As protein: CASSGGLNTGELFF.

This clonotype has ten or more counts. This chain connects TRBV29-1 to TRBJ2-1, with 7 bases matching TRBD1. The CDR3 contains 12 residues. The J segment lost 4 bases and the V segment lost 6 bases, leaving 3 bases of the junction unmatched. Germline CDR1 reads SQVTM; CDR2 reads ANQGSEA. The CDR3 bases are TGCAGCGTCGGGACAGTATACAATGAGCAGTTCTTC. The encoded protein is CSVGTVYNEQFF.